The clone carrying this T cell receptor beta chain was seen more than once but under ten times. The data were produced by immunoSEQ multiplex PCR, yet TCRdb's version contains in-frame clones alone and is incomplete. The sample comprises 150,000 to 200,000 clones, around 82% of which are singletons, and about 2% rests with the top ten. The data stem from a study of blood T cell repertoires in COVID-19. Germline CDR1 reads KGHSH; CDR2 reads LQKENI. V lost 0 bases and J 7 bases, leaving 12 bases between the germline ends. The CDR3 extends over 15 amino acids. The sequenced material came from peripheral blood. The chain joins TRBV18 to TRBJ1-4; D uncertain. The clonotype comes from a woman aged 80 or over with acute or convalescent COVID-19. The DNA for the CDR3 is TGTGCCAGCTCACCACCGGGGAGGGTTGGTGAAAAACTGTTTTTT. Protein product: CASSPPGRVGEKLFF. The variable domain in full, completed from reference TRBV18 and TRBJ1-4, reads NAGVMQNPRHLVRRRGQEARLRCSPMKGHSHVYWYRQLPEEGLKFMVYLQKENIIDESGMPKERFSAEFPKEGPSILRIQQVVRGDSAAYFCASSPPGRVGEKLFFGSGTQLSVL.